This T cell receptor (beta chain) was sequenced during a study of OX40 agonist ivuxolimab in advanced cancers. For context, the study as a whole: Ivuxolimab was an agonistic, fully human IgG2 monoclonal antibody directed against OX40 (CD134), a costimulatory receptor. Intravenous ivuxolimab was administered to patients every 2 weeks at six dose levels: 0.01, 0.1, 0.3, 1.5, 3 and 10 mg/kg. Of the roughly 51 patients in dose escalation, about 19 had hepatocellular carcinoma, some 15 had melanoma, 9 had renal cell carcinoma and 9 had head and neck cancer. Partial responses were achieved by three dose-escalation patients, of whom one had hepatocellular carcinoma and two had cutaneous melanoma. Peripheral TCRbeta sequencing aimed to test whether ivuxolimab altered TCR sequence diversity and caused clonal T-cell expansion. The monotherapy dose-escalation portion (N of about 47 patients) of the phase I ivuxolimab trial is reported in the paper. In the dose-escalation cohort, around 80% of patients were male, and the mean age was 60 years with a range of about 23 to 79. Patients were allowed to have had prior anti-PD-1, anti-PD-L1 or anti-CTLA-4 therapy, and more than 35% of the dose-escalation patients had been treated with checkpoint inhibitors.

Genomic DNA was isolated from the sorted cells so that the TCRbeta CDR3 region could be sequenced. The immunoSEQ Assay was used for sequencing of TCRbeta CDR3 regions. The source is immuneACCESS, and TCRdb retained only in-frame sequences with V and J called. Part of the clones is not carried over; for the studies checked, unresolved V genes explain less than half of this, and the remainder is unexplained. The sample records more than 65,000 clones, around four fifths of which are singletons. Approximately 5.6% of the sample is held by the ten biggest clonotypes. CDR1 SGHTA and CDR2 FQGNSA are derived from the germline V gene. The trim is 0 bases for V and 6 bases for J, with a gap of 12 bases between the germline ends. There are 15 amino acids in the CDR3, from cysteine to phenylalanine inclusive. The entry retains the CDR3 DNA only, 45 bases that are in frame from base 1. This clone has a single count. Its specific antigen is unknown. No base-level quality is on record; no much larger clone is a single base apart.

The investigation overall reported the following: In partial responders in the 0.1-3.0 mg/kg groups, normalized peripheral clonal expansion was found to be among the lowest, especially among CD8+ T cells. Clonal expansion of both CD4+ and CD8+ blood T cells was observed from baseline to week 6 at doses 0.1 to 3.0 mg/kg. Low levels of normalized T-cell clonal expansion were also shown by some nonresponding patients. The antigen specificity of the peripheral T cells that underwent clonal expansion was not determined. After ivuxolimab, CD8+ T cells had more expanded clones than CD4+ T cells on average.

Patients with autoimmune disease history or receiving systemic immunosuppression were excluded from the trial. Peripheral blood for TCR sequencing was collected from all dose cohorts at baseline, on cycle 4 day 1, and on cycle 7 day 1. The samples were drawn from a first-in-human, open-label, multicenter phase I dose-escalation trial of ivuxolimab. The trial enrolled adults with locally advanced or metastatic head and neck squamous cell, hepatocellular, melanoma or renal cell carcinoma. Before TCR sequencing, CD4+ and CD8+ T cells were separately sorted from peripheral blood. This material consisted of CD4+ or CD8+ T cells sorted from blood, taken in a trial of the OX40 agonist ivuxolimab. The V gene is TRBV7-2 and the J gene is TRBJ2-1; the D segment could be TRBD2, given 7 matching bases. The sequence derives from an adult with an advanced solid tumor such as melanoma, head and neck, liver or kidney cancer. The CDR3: CASSLAGGPANEQFF. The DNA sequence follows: TGTGCCAGCAGCTTAGCGGGGGGGCCCGCCAATGAGCAGTTCTTC.